This T cell receptor beta chain was sequenced in a study of blood T cells in healthy people across ages. Overall study results and limits: Researchers judged that diversity estimates from one million T cells fell short of true values. Measured against age, TCR beta diversity per million T cells decreased in a roughly linear manner.

This clonotype was detected a few times. No antigen is known for it. Each sample yielded at least 6.5 million isolated PBMCs. At least 6 micrograms of total RNA were extracted per sample. The second PCR ran roughly 6 to 11 cycles with a sample-barcoded 5' primer and J-beta primers. TCRdb analysed the 5' RACE reads with MiXCR anew, one entry per CDR3 protein. This sample has some 780,000 distinct CDR3 sequences; roughly 50% occur once, and the top ten carry roughly 24%. With 0 bases removed from V and 8 bases from J, the gap between germline ends came to 7 bases. Germline lookup yields CDR1 LGHDT and CDR2 YNNKEL (reference sequence). The CDR3 length is 12 residues.

V is TRBV3-1 and J is TRBJ1-2; D possibly corresponds to TRBD1 (5 bases). The sequencing sample was made of blood. This receptor was identified in a man aged 35 to 55 in good health. This CDR3 is CASSQDKGGYTF. The CDR3 nucleotides are TGTGCCAGCAGCCAAGATAAGGGGGGCTACACCTTC.